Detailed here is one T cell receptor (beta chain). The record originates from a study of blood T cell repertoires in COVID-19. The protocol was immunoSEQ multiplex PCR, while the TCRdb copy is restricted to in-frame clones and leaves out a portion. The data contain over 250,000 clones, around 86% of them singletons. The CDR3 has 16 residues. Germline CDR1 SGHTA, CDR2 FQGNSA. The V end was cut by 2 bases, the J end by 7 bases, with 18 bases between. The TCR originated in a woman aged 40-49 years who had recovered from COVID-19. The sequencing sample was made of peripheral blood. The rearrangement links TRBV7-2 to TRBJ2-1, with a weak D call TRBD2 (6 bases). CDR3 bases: TGTGCCAGCAGCTTATCCGGGGGAAGCCCCCAGAATGAGCAGTTCTTC. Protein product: CASSLSGGSPQNEQFF.